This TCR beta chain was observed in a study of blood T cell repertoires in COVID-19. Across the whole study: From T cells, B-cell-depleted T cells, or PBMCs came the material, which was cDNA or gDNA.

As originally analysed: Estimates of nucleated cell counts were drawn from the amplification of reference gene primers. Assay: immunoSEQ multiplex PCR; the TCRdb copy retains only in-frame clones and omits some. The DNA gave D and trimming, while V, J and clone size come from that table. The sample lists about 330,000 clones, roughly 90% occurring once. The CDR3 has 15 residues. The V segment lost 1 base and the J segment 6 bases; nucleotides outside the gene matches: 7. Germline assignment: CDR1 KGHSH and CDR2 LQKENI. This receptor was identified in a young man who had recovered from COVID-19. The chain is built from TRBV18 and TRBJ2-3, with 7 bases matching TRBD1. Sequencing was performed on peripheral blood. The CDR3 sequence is CASSPRGQPMDTQYF. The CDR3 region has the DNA TGTGCCAGCTCACCACGGGGACAGCCCATGGATACGCAGTATTTT.